This paragraph covers one TCR beta chain sequence. The sample is drawn from a study of blood T cell repertoires in COVID-19. Looking at the study overall: From T cells, B-cell-depleted T cells, or PBMCs came the material, which was cDNA or gDNA.

Original methodology: How many nucleated cells were present was estimated from reference gene primer amplification. Profiling relied on immunoSEQ multiplex PCR, and the TCRdb table lists in-frame clones only, not all of them. V, J and clone size were drawn from that table, and D and trimming were deduced from the DNA. The sample has 100,000 to 150,000 clones, 81% seen once. Enrollment of patients from Seattle took place during active infection, with longitudinal follow-up. This TCR was recovered from a man between 25 and 39 years old with COVID-19, enrolled during active disease. The sequenced material came from peripheral blood.

The CDR3 region is CASSRRSGANVLTF. The DNA for the CDR3 is TGTGCCAGCAGCAGGAGGTCTGGGGCCAACGTCCTGACTTTC. The J gene is TRBJ2-6, the V gene TRBV2, with D maybe TRBD2 (5 bases). Germline loops: CDR1 SNHLY, CDR2 FYNNEI. Trimming took 6 bases from V and 1 from J, leaving 7 bases between them. The CDR3 is 14 amino acids.